This TCR beta chain was found in a study of CD8 T cells in Susac syndrome. An input of about 0.5 to 1 ug of RNA was subjected to reverse transcription using random hexamers. TCR beta CDR3 was amplified by immunoSEQ covering 54 Vbeta and 13 Jbeta. TCRdb redid the calling of the immunoSEQ multiplex PCR reads with MiXCR, one entry per CDR3 protein. The sample has fewer than 350,000 distinct CDR3 sequences; about 91% are singletons. Control patients had untreated stable or active relapsing-remitting multiple sclerosis by revised McDonald criteria. The CDR3 sequence is 15 residues long. Germline trimming cut 1 base from V and 4 bases from J; bases unmatched to any gene: 3. Per the germline V gene, CDR1 is DFQATT and CDR2 is SNEGSKA (reference sequence).

The chain links TRBV20-1 to TRBJ2-2; TRBD2 agrees at 10 bases. The sequenced material came from CD4+ T cells from PBMCs. This sequence originates from a human donor with multiple sclerosis. In DNA form, the CDR3 reads TGCAGTGCTAGAGCAGTAGCGGGGGGCACCGGGGAGCTGTTTTTT. Translated: CSARAVAGGTGELFF.